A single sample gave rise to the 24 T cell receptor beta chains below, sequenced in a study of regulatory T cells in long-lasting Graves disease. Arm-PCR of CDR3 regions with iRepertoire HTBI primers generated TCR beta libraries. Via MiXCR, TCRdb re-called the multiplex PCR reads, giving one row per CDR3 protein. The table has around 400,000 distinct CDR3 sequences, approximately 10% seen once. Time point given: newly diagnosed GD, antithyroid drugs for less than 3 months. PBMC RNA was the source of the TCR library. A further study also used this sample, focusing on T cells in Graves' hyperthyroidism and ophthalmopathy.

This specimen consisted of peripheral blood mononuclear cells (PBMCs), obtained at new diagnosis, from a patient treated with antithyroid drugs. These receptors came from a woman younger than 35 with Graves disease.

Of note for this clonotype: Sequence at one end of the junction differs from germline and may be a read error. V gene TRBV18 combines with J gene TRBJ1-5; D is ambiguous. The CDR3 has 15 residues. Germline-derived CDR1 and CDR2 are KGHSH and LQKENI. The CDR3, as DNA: TGTGCCAGCTCACCCCGGCCCGTTAGCAATCGGCCCCAGCATTTT. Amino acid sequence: CASSPRPVSNRPQHF.

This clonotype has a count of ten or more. The CDR3 sequence: CASSQDAGQETQYF. Written as DNA, the CDR3 is TGTGCCAGCAGCCAAGACGCAGGACAAGAGACCCAGTACTTC. The rearrangement links TRBV4-2 to TRBJ2-5; D is unclear. CDR1 is LGHNA, CDR2 YNFKEQ, per germline. V was pared by 0 bases and J by 2 bases, with 7 bases between. The CDR3 extends over 14 amino acids.

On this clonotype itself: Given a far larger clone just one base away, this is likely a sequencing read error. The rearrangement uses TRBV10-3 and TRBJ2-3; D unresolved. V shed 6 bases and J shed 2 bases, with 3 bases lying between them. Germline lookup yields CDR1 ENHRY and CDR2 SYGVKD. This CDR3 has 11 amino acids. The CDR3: CAIRVTDTQYF. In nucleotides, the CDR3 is TGTGCCATCAGGGTCACAGATACGCAGTATTTT.

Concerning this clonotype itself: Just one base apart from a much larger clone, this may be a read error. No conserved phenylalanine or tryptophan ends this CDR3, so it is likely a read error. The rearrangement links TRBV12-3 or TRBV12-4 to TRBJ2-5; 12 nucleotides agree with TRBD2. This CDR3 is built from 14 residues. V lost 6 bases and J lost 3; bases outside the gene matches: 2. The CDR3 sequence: CASRASGGEETQYC. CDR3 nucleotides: TGTGCCAGCAGGGCTAGCGGGGGGGAAGAGACCCAGTACTGC.

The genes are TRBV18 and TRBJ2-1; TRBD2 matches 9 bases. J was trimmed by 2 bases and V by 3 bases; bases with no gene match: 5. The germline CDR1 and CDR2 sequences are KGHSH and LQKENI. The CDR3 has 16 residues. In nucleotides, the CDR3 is TGTGCCAGCTCACCGGGACTAGCTGTCACCTACAATGAGCAGTTCTTC. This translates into CASSPGLAVTYNEQFF.

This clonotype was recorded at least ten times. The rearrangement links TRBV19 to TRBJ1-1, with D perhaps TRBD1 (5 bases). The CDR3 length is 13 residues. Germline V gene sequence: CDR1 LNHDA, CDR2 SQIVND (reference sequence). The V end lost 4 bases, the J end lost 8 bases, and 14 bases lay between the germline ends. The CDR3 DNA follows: TGTGCCAGTAGTACAAGCGGGGCAGTAGAAGCTTTCTTT. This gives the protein CASSTSGAVEAFF.

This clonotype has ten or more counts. The CDR3 region is CASTLGQGFTEAFF. The CDR3 nucleotides are TGTGCCAGCACCTTGGGGCAGGGGTTCACTGAAGCTTTCTTT. The chain employs TRBV12-3 or TRBV12-4 and TRBJ1-1, with D maybe TRBD1 (6 bases). The CDR3 contains 14 residues. Trimming took 7 bases from V and 4 from J, leaving 16 bases between them.

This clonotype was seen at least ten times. The CDR3 spells CASRGQGYYGYTF. In DNA, the CDR3 is TGTGCCAGCAGGGGACAGGGGTACTATGGCTACACCTTC. V and J are TRBV6-1 and TRBJ1-2; 10 positions agree with TRBD1. V was pared by 6 bases and J by 3 bases, with 1 base of the junction left unmatched. CDR1 and CDR2 from the germline V gene are MNHNS and SASEGT. CDR3 length: 13 residues.

Here the CDR3 reads CASSRRLGTDTQYF. CDR3 sequence (DNA): TGCGCCAGCAGCCGCAGACTTGGCACAGATACGCAGTATTTT. V usage is TRBV4-1 and J usage is TRBJ2-3; D is unresolved. The CDR3 is 14 residues long. Trimming took off 4 bases at V and 1 base at J, with 9 bases between the two ends. The germline CDR1 and CDR2 sequences are MGHRA and YSYEKL.

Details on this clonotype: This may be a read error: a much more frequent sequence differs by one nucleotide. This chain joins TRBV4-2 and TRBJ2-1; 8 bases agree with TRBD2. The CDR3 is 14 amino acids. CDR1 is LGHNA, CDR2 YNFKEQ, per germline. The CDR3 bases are TGTGCCAGCAACCAAGGACTAGCCCCAGGCGAGCAGTTCTTC. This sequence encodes CASNQGLAPGEQFF.

CDR3 sequence (DNA): TGTGCCACCAAACCTACAGGGATTAGCAATCAGCCCCAGCATTTT. Its protein product is CATKPTGISNQPQHF. The chain carries TRBV10-3 and TRBJ1-5; maybe TRBD1 (6 bases). The CDR3 is 15 residues long. V was trimmed by 10 bases and J by 0 bases, leaving 16 bases between them. The V gene's germline CDR1 is ENHRY and CDR2 SYGVKD.

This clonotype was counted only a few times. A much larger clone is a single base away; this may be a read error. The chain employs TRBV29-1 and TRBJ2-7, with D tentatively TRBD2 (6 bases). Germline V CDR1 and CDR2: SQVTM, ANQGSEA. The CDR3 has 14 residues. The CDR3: CSAGGSRISYEQCV. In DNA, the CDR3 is TGCAGCGCTGGGGGGTCAAGAATATCCTACGAGCAGTGCGTC.

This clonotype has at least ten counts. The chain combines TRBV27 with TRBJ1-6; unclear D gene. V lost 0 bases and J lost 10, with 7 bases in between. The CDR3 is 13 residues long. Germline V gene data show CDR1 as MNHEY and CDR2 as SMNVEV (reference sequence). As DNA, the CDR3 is TGTGCCAGCAGTTTATCGGGGAAGTCACCCCTCCACTTT. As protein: CASSLSGKSPLHF.

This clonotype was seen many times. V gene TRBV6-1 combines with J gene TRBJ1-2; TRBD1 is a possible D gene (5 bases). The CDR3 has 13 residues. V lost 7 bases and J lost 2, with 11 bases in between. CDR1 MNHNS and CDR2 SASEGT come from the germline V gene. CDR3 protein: CASIGRENYGYTF. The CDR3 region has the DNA TGTGCCAGCATCGGCAGGGAGAACTATGGCTACACCTTC.

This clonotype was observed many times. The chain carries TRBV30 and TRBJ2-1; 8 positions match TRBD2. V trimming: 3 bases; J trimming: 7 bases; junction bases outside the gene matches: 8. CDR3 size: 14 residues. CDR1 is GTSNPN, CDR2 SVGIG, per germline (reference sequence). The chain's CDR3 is CAWRGRGGLNEQFF. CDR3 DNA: TGTGCCTGGAGAGGACGGGGGGGCCTAAATGAGCAGTTCTTC. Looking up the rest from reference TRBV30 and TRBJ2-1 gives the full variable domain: SQTIHQWPATLVQPVGSPLSLECTVEGTSNPNLYWYRQAAGRGLQLLFYSVGIGQISSEVPQNLSASRPQDRQFILSSKKLLLSDSGFYLCAWRGRGGLNEQFFGPGTRLTVL.

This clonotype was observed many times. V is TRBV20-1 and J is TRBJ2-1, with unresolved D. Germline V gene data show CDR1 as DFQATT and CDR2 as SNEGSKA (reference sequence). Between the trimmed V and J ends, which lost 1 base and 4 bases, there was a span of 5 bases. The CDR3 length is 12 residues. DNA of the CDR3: TGCAGTGCTAGAGTGGTATACAATGAGCAGTTCTTC. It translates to CSARVVYNEQFF.

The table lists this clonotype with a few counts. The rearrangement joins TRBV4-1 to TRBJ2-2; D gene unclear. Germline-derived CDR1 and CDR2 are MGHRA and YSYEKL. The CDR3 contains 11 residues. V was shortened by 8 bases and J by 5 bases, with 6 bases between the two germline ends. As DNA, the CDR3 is TGCGCCAGCCAAGGGACCGGGGAGCTGTTTTTT. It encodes CASQGTGELFF.

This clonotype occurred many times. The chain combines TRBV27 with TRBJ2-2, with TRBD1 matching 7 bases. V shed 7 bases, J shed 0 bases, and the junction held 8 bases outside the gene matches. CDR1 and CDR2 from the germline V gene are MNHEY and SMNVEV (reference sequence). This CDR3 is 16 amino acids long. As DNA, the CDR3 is TGTGCCAGCACTCGGACAGGCATCGCGAACACCGGGGAGCTGTTTTTT. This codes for CASTRTGIANTGELFF.

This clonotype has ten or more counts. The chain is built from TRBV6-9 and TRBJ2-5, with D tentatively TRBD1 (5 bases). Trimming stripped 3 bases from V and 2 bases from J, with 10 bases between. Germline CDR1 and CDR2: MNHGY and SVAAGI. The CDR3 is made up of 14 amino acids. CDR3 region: CASSYLGEQETQYF. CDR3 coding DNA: TGTGCCAGCAGTTACTTAGGGGAACAAGAGACCCAGTACTTC.

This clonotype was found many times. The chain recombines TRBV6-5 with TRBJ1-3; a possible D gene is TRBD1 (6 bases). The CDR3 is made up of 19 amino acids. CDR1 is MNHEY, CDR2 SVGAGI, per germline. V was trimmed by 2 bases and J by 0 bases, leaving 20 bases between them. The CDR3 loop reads CASSYQGIGVLASGNTIYF. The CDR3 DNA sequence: TGTGCCAGCAGTTACCAGGGGATTGGGGTCCTTGCCTCTGGAAACACCATATATTTT.

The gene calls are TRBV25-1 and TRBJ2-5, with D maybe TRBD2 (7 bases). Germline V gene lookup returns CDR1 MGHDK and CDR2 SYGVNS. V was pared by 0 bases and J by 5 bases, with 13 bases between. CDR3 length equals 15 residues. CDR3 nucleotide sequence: TGTGCCAGCAGTGAATACCCCGGGGGGCCTGAGACCCAGTACTTC. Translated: CASSEYPGGPETQYF.

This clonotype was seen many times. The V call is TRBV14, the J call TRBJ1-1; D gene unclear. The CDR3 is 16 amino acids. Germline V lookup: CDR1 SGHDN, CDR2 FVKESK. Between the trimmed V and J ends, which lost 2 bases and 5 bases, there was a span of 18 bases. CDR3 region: CASSQSPADPGTEAFF. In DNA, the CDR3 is TGTGCCAGCAGCCAAAGTCCCGCGGACCCGGGGACTGAAGCTTTCTTT.

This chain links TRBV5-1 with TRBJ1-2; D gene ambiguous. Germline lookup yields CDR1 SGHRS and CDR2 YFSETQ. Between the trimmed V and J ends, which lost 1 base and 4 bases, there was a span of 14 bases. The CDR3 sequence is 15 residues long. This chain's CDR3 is CASSLSADLGYGYTF. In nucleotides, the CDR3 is TGCGCCAGCAGCTTGTCGGCGGACCTTGGCTATGGCTACACCTTC.

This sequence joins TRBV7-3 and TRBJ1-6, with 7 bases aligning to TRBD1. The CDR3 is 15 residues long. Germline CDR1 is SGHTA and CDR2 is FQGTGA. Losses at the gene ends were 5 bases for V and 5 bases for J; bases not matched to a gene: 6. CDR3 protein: CASSEGQTHNSPLHF. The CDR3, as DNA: TGTGCCAGCAGCGAGGGACAGACTCATAATTCACCCCTCCACTTT.